In this sample, the clone carrying this T cell receptor (beta chain) turned up many times. Its matching antigen is unknown. These data belong to a study of breast tumors, draining lymph nodes, adjacent tissues. Study-level findings and limits: Tumor and nontumor repertoires were significantly more similar in luminal-like than in basal-like breast cancer.

Germline loops: CDR1 SGHNT, CDR2 YENEEA. V was pared by 5 bases and J by 1 base, with 8 bases between. The CDR3 consists of 14 residues. Axillary draining lymph nodes of breast cancer patients supplied the node samples. TCRdb fed the multiplex PCR reads into MiXCR, producing one record per CDR3 protein. The sample includes over 200,000 distinct CDR3 sequences, less than 40% of them seen just once. Material for sequencing was axillary lymph node tissue. This sequence was found in a female donor with breast cancer. Some clones in this sample may be carry-over from other donors' samples. The rearrangement links TRBV11-3 to TRBJ2-2; D not certain. The CDR3 here is CASSPPKNTGELFF. CDR3 nucleotides: TGTGCCAGCAGCCCCCCCAAGAACACCGGGGAGCTGTTTTTT.